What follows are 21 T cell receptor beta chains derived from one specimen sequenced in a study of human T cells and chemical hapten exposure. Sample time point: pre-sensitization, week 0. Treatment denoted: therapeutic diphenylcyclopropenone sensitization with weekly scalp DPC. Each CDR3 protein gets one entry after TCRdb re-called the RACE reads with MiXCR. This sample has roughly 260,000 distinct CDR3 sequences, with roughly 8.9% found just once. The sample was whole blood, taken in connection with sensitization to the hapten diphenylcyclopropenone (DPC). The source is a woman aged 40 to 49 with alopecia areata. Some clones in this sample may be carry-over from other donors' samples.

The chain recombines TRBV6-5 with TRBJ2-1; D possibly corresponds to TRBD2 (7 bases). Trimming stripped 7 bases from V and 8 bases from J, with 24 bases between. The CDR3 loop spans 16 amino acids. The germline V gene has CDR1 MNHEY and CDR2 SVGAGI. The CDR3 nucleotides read TGTGCCAGCATAGGACGCACCGGGGGGCCTAGGTATGAGCAGTTCTTC. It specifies CASIGRTGGPRYEQFF.

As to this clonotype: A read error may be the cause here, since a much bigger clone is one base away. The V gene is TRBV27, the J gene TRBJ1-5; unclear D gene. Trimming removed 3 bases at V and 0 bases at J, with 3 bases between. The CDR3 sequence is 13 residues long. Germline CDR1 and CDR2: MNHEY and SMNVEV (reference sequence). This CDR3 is CASSFRSNQPQHF. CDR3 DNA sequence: TGTGCCAGCAGTTTCCGTAGCAATCAGCCCCAGCATTTT.

In nucleotides, the CDR3 is TGTGCCAGCTCACGGGACAGTACCTACGAGCAGTACTTC. It translates to CASSRDSTYEQYF. The chain is built from TRBV18 and TRBJ2-7; 7 nucleotides match TRBD1. Germline lookup yields CDR1 KGHSH and CDR2 LQKENI. The CDR3 runs to 13 residues. V lost 4 bases, J lost 2 bases, and 2 bases stayed unmatched. Full variable domain (missing parts from reference TRBV18 and TRBJ2-7): NAGVMQNPRHLVRRRGQEARLRCSPMKGHSHVYWYRQLPEEGLKFMVYLQKENIIDESGMPKERFSAEFPKEGPSILRIQQVVRGDSAAYFCASSRDSTYEQYFGPGTRLTVT.

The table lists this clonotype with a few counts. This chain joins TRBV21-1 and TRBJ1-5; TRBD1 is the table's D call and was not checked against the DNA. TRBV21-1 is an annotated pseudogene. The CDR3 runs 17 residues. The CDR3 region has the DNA TGTGCCAGCATCCCCTTGAAGACCGATTATAGCAATCAGCCCCAGCATTTT. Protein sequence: CASIPLKTDYSNQPQHF.

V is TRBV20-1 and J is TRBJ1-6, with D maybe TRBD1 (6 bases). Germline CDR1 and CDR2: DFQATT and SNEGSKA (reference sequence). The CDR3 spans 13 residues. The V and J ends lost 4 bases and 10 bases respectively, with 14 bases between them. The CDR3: CSATRGDWSPLHF. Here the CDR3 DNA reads TGCAGTGCTACGAGGGGGGATTGGTCACCCCTCCACTTT.

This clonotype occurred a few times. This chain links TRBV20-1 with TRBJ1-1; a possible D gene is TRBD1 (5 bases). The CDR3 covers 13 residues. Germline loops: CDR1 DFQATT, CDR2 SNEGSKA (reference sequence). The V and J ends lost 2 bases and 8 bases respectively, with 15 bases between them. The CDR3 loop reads CSARRGVYEEAFF. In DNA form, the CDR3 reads TGCAGTGCTAGACGGGGGGTTTACGAGGAAGCTTTCTTT.

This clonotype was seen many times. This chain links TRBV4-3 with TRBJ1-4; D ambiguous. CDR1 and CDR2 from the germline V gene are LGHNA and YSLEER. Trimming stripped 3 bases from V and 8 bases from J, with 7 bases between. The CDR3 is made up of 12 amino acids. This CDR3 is CASSHQHEKLFF. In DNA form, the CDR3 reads TGCGCCAGCAGCCACCAACACGAAAAACTGTTTTTT.

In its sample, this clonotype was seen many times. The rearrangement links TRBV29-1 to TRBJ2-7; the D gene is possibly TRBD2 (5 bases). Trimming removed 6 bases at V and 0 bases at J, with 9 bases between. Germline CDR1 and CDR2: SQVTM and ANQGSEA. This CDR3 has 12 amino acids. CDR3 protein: CSVSADSYEQYF. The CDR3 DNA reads TGCAGCGTGTCAGCGGACTCCTACGAGCAGTACTTC.

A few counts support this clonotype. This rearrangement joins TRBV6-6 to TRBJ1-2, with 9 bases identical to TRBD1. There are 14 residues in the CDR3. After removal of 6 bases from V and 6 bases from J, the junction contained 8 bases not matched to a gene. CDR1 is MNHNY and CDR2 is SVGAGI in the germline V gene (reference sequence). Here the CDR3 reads CASRWDRASDGYTF. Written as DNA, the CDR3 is TGTGCCAGCAGATGGGACAGGGCATCGGATGGCTACACCTTC.

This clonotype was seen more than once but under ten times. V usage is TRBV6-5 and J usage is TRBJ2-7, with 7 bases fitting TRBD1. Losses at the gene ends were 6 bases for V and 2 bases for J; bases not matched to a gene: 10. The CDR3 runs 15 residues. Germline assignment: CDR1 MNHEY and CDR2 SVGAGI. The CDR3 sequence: CASSRRPQGAYEQYF. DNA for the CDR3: TGTGCCAGCAGCCGTCGCCCCCAGGGGGCCTACGAGCAGTACTTC.

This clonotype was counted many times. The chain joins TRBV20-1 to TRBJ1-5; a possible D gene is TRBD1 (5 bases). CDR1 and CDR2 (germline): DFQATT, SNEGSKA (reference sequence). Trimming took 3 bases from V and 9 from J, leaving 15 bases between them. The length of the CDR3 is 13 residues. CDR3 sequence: CSASQGPGRPQHF. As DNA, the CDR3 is TGCAGTGCTAGCCAGGGCCCAGGCCGGCCCCAGCATTTT.

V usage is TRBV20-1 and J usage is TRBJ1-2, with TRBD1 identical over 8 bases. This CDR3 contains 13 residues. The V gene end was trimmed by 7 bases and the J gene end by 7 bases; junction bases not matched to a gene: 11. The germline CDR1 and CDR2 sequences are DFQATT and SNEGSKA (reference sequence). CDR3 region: CSGADRGILGYTF. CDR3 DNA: TGCAGTGGAGCCGACAGGGGAATCCTTGGCTACACCTTC.

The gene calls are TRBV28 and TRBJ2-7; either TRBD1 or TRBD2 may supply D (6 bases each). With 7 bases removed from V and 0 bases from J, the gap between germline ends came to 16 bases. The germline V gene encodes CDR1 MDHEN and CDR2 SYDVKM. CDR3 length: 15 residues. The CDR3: CASTHGGGPSYEQYF. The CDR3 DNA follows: TGTGCCAGCACCCACGGAGGGGGGCCCTCCTACGAGCAGTACTTC.

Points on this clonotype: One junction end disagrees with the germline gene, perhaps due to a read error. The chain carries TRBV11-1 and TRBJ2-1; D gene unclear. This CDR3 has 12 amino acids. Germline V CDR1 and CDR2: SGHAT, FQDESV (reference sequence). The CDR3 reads CASSLEWNELFF. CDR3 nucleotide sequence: TGTGCCAGCAGCCTGGAGTGGAATGAGCTGTTCTTC.

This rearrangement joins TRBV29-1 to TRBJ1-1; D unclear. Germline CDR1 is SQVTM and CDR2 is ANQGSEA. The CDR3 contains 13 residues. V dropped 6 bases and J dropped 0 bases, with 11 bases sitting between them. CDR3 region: CSVSLRLNTEAFF. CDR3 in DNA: TGCAGCGTGAGCTTGCGACTGAACACTGAAGCTTTCTTT.

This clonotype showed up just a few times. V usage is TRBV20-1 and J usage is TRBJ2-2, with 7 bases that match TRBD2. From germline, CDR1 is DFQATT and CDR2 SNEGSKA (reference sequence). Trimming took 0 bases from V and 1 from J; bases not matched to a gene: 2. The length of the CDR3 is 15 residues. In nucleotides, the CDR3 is TGCAGTGCTAGAGATGGGAGGGTGAACACCGGGGAGCTGTTTTTT. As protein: CSARDGRVNTGELFF.

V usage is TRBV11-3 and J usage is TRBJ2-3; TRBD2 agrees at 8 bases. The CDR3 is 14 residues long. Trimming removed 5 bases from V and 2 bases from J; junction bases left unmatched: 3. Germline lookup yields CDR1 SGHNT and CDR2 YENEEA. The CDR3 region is CASSRGGFTDTQYF. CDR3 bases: TGTGCCAGCAGCCGGGGGGGATTCACAGATACGCAGTATTTT.

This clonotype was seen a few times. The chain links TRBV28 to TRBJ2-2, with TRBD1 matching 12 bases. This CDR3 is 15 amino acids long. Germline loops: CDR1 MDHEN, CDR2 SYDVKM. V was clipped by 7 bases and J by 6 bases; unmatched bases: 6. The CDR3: CASTRRDRGPGELFF. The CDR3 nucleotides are TGTGCCAGCACTCGCCGGGACAGGGGGCCCGGGGAGCTGTTTTTT.

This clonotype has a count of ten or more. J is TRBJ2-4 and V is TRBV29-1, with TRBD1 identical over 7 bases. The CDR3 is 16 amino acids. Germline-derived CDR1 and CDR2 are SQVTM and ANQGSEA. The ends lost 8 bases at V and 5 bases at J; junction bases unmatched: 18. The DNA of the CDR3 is TGCAGCCCCACGGAGTGGACAGGAGGTCACCAAAACATTCAGTACTTC. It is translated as CSPTEWTGGHQNIQYF. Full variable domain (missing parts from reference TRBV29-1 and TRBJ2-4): SAVISQKPSRDICQRGTSLTIQCQVDSQVTMMFWYRQQPGQSLTLIATANQGSEATYESGFVIDKFPISRPNLTFSTLTVSNMSPEDSSIYLCSPTEWTGGHQNIQYFGAGTRLSVL.

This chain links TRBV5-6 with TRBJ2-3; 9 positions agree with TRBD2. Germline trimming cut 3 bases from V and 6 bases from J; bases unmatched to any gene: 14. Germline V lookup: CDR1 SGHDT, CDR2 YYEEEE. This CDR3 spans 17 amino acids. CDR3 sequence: CASSSLTSGRSLDTQYF. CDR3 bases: TGTGCCAGCAGCTCCCTGACTAGCGGTCGTAGCCTGGATACGCAGTATTTT. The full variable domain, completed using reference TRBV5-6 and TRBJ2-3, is DAGVTQSPTHLIKTRGQQVTLRCSPKSGHDTVSWYQQALGQGPQFIFQYYEEEERQRGNFPDRFSGHQFPNYSSELNVNALLLGDSALYLCASSSLTSGRSLDTQYFGPGTRLTVL.

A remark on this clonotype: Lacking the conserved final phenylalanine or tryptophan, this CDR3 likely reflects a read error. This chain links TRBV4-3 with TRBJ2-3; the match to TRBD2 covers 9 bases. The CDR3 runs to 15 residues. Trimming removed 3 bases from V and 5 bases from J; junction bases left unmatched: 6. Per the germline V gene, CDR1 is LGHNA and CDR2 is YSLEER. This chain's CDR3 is CASSQTGLAGDTQYI. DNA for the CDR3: TGCGCCAGCAGCCAGACGGGACTAGCTGGAGATACGCAGTATATT.